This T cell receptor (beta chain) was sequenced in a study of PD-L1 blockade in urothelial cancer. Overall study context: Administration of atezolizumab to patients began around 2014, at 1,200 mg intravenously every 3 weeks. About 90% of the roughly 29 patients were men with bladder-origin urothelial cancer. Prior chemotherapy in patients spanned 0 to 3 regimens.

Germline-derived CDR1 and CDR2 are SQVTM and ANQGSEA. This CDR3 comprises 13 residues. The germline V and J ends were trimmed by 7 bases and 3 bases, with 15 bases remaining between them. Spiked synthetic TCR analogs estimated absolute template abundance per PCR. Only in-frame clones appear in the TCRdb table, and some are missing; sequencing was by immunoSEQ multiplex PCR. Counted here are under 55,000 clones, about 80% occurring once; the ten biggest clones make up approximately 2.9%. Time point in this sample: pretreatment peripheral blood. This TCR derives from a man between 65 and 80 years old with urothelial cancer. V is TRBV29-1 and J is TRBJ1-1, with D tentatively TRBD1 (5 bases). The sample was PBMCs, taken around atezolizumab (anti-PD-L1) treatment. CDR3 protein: CSGHPGRDTEAFF. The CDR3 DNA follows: TGCAGCGGCCATCCAGGGAGGGACACTGAAGCTTTCTTT.